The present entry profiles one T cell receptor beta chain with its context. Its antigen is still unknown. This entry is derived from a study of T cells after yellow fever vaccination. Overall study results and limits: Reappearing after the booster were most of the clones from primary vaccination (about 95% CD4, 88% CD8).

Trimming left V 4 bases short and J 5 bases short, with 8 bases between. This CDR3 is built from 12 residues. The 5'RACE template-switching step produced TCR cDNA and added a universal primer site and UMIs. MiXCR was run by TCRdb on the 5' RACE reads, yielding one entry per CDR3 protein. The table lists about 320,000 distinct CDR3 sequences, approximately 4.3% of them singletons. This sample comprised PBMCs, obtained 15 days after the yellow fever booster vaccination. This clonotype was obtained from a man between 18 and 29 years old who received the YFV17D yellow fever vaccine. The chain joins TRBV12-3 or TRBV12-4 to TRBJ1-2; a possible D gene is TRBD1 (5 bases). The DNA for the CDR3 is TGTGCCAGCAGTTGGGAGGGGTATGGCTACACCTTC. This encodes CASSWEGYGYTF.